This is a list of T cell receptor beta chains from one sample in a study of CD8 T cells in Susac syndrome. TCRdb reprocessed the immunoSEQ multiplex PCR reads with MiXCR, giving one entry per CDR3 protein. This table holds about 280,000 distinct CDR3 sequences, approximately 81% found once. The sequencing input was CD8+ T cells from PBMCs. The receptors derive from a human donor with multiple sclerosis. The CDR3 runs from the conserved cysteine through the conserved F or W. The D gene is left open where the match is weak. Where a row states a size, it is once, few, many or the class of an expanded clone; other rows omit it.

J gene: TRBJ1-6; V gene: TRBV27; clone size: .; D gene: .; CDR3 protein: CASSNNYLKMVDNSPLHF; CDR3 DNA: TGTGCCAGCAGCAATAATTACCTAAAGATGGTAGATAATTCACCCCTCCACTTT
J gene: TRBJ1-2; V gene: TRBV27; clone size: .; D gene: .; CDR3 protein: CASSADMNYGYTF; CDR3 DNA: TGTGCCAGCAGCGCGGACATGAACTATGGCTACACCTTC
J gene: TRBJ1-5; V gene: TRBV6-1; clone size: .; D gene: .; CDR3 protein: CASSPLKGSGTGQPQHF; CDR3 DNA: TGTGCCAGCAGTCCACTGAAAGGTTCAGGGACCGGTCAGCCCCAGCATTTT
J gene: TRBJ2-1; V gene: TRBV5-6; clone size: .; D gene: .; CDR3 protein: CASSLTSLDEQFF; CDR3 DNA: TGTGCCAGCAGCTTGACTAGCCTCGATGAGCAGTTCTTC
J gene: TRBJ1-2; V gene: TRBV30; clone size: .; D gene: .; CDR3 protein: CAWSAFITGANNYGYTF; CDR3 DNA: TGTGCCTGGAGTGCCTTCATAACAGGAGCCAATAACTATGGCTACACCTTC
J gene: TRBJ2-1; V gene: TRBV6-1; clone size: .; D gene: TRBD2; CDR3 protein: CASSGGRAGGKNEQFF; CDR3 DNA: TGTGCCTCTTCTGGGGGTAGAGCGGGAGGAAAAAATGAGCAGTTCTTC
J gene: TRBJ2-2; V gene: TRBV6-1; clone size: .; D gene: .; CDR3 protein: CASSLFRGTVDTGELFF; CDR3 DNA: TGTGCCAGCAGCCTCTTCCGGGGGACAGTAGACACCGGGGAGCTGTTTTTT
J gene: TRBJ2-1; V gene: TRBV27; clone size: .; D gene: .; CDR3 protein: CASTDSRHEQFF; CDR3 DNA: TGTGCCAGCACCGATAGTCGCCATGAGCAGTTCTTC
J gene: TRBJ2-7; V gene: TRBV29-1; clone size: .; D gene: TRBD1; CDR3 protein: CSVVDRGPSGPYEQYF; CDR3 DNA: TGCAGCGTAGTGGACAGGGGGCCTAGCGGGCCCTACGAGCAGTACTTC
J gene: TRBJ2-4; V gene: TRBV29-1; clone size: .; D gene: TRBD1; CDR3 protein: CSAIQGTKNIQYF; CDR3 DNA: TGCAGCGCTATACAGGGGACAAAAAACATTCAGTACTTC
J gene: TRBJ2-1; V gene: TRBV4-1; clone size: .; D gene: .; CDR3 protein: CASSHLTDEQFF; CDR3 DNA: TGCGCCAGCAGCCACCTCACGGATGAGCAGTTCTTC
J gene: TRBJ1-5; V gene: TRBV5-1; clone size: .; D gene: .; CDR3 protein: CASTQEGHPQHF; CDR3 DNA: TGCGCCAGCACCCAGGAGGGACATCCCCAGCATTTT
J gene: TRBJ2-2; V gene: TRBV24-1; clone size: once; D gene: .; CDR3 protein: CATSDFLTDWGGELFF; CDR3 DNA: TGTGCCACCAGTGATTTCCTGACAGACTGGGGCGGGGAGCTGTTTTTT
J gene: TRBJ2-1; V gene: TRBV20-1; clone size: .; D gene: .; CDR3 protein: CSAAYALTGSSYNEQFF; CDR3 DNA: TGCAGTGCCGCCTACGCCCTTACCGGGAGCTCCTACAATGAGCAGTTCTTC
J gene: TRBJ2-3; V gene: TRBV7-8; clone size: .; D gene: .; CDR3 protein: CASSLALGDYTDTQYF; CDR3 DNA: TGTGCCAGCAGCTTAGCGCTAGGAGATTACACAGATACGCAGTATTTT
J gene: TRBJ2-1; V gene: TRBV29-1; clone size: .; D gene: .; CDR3 protein: CSPRTTYNEQFF; CDR3 DNA: TGCAGCCCGCGGACCACCTACAATGAGCAGTTCTTC
J gene: TRBJ2-7; V gene: TRBV28; clone size: .; D gene: .; CDR3 protein: CASRLSGSSGSYHVYEQYF; CDR3 DNA: TGTGCCAGCAGGTTATCGGGGTCCTCCGGGTCATATCACGTTTACGAGCAGTACTTC
J gene: TRBJ2-1; V gene: TRBV27; clone size: .; D gene: .; CDR3 protein: CASSELAQGNEQFF; CDR3 DNA: TGTGCCAGCAGCGAACTAGCACAAGGGAATGAGCAGTTCTTC
J gene: TRBJ2-3; V gene: TRBV9; clone size: .; D gene: TRBD2; CDR3 protein: CASSDSSGPSTDTQYF; CDR3 DNA: TGTGCCAGCAGCGATTCTAGCGGGCCTAGCACAGATACGCAGTATTTT
J gene: TRBJ2-1; V gene: TRBV6-1; clone size: .; D gene: .; CDR3 protein: CASSEAVYNEQFF; CDR3 DNA: TGTGCCAGCAGTGAAGCGGTGTACAATGAGCAGTTCTTC
J gene: TRBJ1-5; V gene: TRBV28; clone size: .; D gene: TRBD1; CDR3 protein: CASNPRQGDRGEPQHF; CDR3 DNA: TGTGCCAGCAACCCTCGGCAGGGGGATAGGGGTGAGCCCCAGCATTTT
J gene: TRBJ1-1; V gene: TRBV20-1; clone size: .; D gene: .; CDR3 protein: CSARDRAGWVTEAFF; CDR3 DNA: TGCAGTGCTAGAGATCGGGCAGGGTGGGTCACTGAAGCTTTCTTT
J gene: TRBJ1-1; V gene: TRBV18; clone size: .; D gene: .; CDR3 protein: CASSGWDNLNTEAFF; CDR3 DNA: TGTGCCAGCTCAGGGTGGGACAACCTGAACACTGAAGCTTTCTTT
J gene: TRBJ2-1; V gene: TRBV9; clone size: .; D gene: .; CDR3 protein: CASTVSDGSDEQFF; CDR3 DNA: TGTGCCAGCACCGTATCGGACGGAAGTGACGAGCAGTTCTTC
J gene: TRBJ2-2; V gene: TRBV5-4; clone size: .; D gene: .; CDR3 protein: CASSLGQISDTGELFF; CDR3 DNA: TGTGCCAGCAGCTTGGGACAGATTAGCGACACCGGGGAGCTGTTTTTT
J gene: TRBJ1-3; V gene: TRBV6-1; clone size: .; D gene: .; CDR3 protein: CASSSGAGNTIYF; CDR3 DNA: TGTGCCAGCAGTTCAGGGGCTGGAAACACCATATATTTT
J gene: TRBJ2-2; V gene: TRBV28; clone size: .; D gene: .; CDR3 protein: CASSFPGTLNTGELFF; CDR3 DNA: TGTGCCAGCAGTTTTCCAGGGACCCTGAACACCGGGGAGCTGTTTTTT